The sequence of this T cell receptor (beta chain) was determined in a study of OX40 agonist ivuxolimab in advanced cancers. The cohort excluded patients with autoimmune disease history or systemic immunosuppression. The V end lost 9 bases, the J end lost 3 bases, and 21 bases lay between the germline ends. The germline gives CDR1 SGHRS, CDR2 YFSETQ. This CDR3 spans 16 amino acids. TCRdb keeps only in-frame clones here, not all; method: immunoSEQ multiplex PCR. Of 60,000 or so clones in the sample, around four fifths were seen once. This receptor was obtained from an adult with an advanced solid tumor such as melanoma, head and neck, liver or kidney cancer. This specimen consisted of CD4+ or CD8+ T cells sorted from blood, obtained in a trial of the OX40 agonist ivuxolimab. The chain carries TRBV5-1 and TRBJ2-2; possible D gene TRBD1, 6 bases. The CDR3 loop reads CANLPYRVGDTGELFF. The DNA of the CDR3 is TGCGCCAACCTTCCTTACAGGGTTGGGGACACCGGGGAGCTGTTTTTT.